These 13 T cell receptor beta chains share one sample of origin, sequenced in a study of identifying expanded T cells in peripheral blood. Clones were sequenced by immunoSEQ multiplex PCR, and TCRdb holds only the in-frame ones, with some missing. The data show 90,000 to 110,000 clones, less than 90% seen once. Sequencing was carried out using blood. The receptors originated from a person between 18 and 75 years old in good health.

This chain connects TRBV19 to TRBJ2-7; 9 nucleotides agree with TRBD1. This CDR3 has 16 residues. Trimming removed 4 bases from V and 1 base from J; junction bases left unmatched: 8. Per the germline V gene, CDR1 is LNHDA and CDR2 is SQIVND (reference sequence). This CDR3 is CASSTPGTGPSYEQYF. The CDR3 bases are TGTGCCAGTAGTACCCCAGGGACAGGGCCTTCCTACGAGCAGTACTTC.

The V gene is TRBV7-2, the J gene TRBJ2-3; D ambiguous. Germline values: CDR1 SGHTA, CDR2 FQGNSA. This CDR3 comprises 13 residues. With 2 bases removed from V and 2 bases from J, the gap between germline ends came to 5 bases. DNA of the CDR3: TGTGCCAGCAGCTTACCGGACACAGATACGCAGTATTTT. This gives the protein CASSLPDTDTQYF.

This chain links TRBV2 with TRBJ1-2, with a tentative D call TRBD1 (5 bases). Trimming left V 6 bases short and J 5 bases short, with 13 bases between. The CDR3 has 13 amino acids. Germline CDR1 and CDR2: SNHLY and FYNNEI. CDR3 residues: CASRQGEGYGYTF. The CDR3 nucleotides read TGTGCCAGCAGGCAAGGGGAGGGGTATGGCTACACCTTC.

V is TRBV2 and J is TRBJ1-6; 9 bases are shared with TRBD1. Germline trimming cut 6 bases from V and 10 bases from J; bases unmatched to any gene: 4. This CDR3 has 13 amino acids. Per germline, CDR1 SNHLY and CDR2 FYNNEI. The CDR3 sequence is CASRGQGESPLHF. CDR3 nucleotides: TGTGCCAGCAGGGGACAGGGAGAATCACCCCTCCACTTT.

The chain recombines TRBV11-2 with TRBJ2-1; maybe TRBD1 (6 bases). Germline CDR1 and CDR2: SGHAT and FQNNGV. The CDR3 extends over 15 amino acids. V was shortened by 0 bases and J by 9 bases, with 15 bases between the two germline ends. The CDR3 spells CASSLDRSSRGEQFF. DNA for the CDR3: TGTGCCAGCAGCTTAGATAGGTCTAGCAGGGGTGAGCAGTTCTTC.

The CDR3 protein is CASSLAGGRQETQYF. CDR3 DNA: TGTGCCAGCAGCTTAGCGGGGGGCAGACAAGAGACCCAGTACTTC. The rearrangement uses TRBV9 and TRBJ2-5, with 10 bases identical to TRBD2. The CDR3 length is 15 residues. The V gene end was trimmed by 4 bases and the J gene end by 2 bases; junction bases not matched to a gene: 5. CDR1 is SGDLS and CDR2 is YYNGEE in the germline V gene. Full variable domain (outside the CDR3, taken from reference TRBV9 and TRBJ2-5): DSGVTQTPKHLITATGQRVTLRCSPRSGDLSVYWYQQSLDQGLQFLIQYYNGEERAKGNILERFSAQQFPDLHSELNLSSLELGDSALYFCASSLAGGRQETQYFGPGTRLLVL.

This CDR3 reads CASSWQSSYEQYF. CDR3 nucleotides: TGTGCCAGCAGCTGGCAGAGCTCCTACGAGCAGTACTTC. The J gene is TRBJ2-7, the V gene TRBV7-2, with D unclear. Germline lookup yields CDR1 SGHTA and CDR2 FQGNSA. This CDR3 has 13 amino acids. Trimming took off 4 bases at V and 0 bases at J, with 7 bases between the two ends.

This chain uses TRBV9 with TRBJ2-1; possibly TRBD1 for D (6 bases). Looked up from germline, CDR1 is SGDLS and CDR2 is YYNGEE. With 1 base removed from V and 0 bases from J, the gap between germline ends came to 14 bases. The CDR3 is 17 amino acids. The CDR3 sequence is CASSVPRDKSSYNEQFF. The DNA of the CDR3 is TGTGCCAGCAGCGTACCCCGGGACAAGAGCTCCTACAATGAGCAGTTCTTC.

The chain combines TRBV30 with TRBJ2-3, with 7 bases matching TRBD1. Germline loops: CDR1 GTSNPN, CDR2 SVGIG (reference sequence). V trimming: 0 bases; J trimming: 2 bases; junction bases outside the gene matches: 11. This CDR3 has 17 residues. CDR3 region: CAWSVLRDSRITDTQYF. The CDR3 bases are TGTGCCTGGAGTGTACTTAGGGACAGTCGTATCACAGATACGCAGTATTTT.

V is TRBV6-6 and J is TRBJ1-1; 9 bases map to TRBD1. CDR3 length: 12 amino acids. The J segment lost 10 bases and the V segment lost 7 bases, leaving 7 bases of the junction unmatched. Germline values: CDR1 MNHNY, CDR2 SVGAGI (reference sequence). The CDR3 sequence is CASIQGQGGAFF. The DNA for the CDR3 is TGTGCCAGCATCCAGGGACAGGGAGGAGCTTTCTTT.

The rearrangement joins TRBV28 to TRBJ2-7; 11 nucleotides match TRBD2. The CDR3 is 15 residues long. CDR1 and CDR2 from the germline V gene are MDHEN and SYDVKM. Trimming at V came to 5 bases and at J to 2 bases, leaving 5 bases not matched to a gene. The CDR3 coding sequence is TGTGCCAGCAGTCAACTAGCGGGAGCTACCTACGAGCAGTACTTC. This translates into CASSQLAGATYEQYF.

J is TRBJ1-1 and V is TRBV6-6; no definite D call. V lost 5 bases and J 3 bases, leaving 10 bases between the germline ends. The CDR3 has 13 residues. CDR1 is MNHNY and CDR2 is SVGAGI in the germline V gene (reference sequence). The CDR3 DNA follows: TGTGCCAGCAGTCCAAATGGGGACACTGAAGCTTTCTTT. The encoded protein is CASSPNGDTEAFF.

The chain joins TRBV19 to TRBJ1-2; TRBD1 is a possible D gene (6 bases). The CDR3 totals 12 residues. Trimming cost V 6 bases and J 7 bases, with 12 bases left between them. CDR1 and CDR2 (germline): LNHDA, SQIVND (reference sequence). CDR3 nucleotides: TGTGCCAGTAGAATTACAGGGATTGGCTACACCTTC. Amino acids: CASRITGIGYTF. The full variable domain, completed using reference TRBV19 and TRBJ1-2, is DGGITQSPKYLFRKEGQNVTLSCEQNLNHDAMYWYRQDPGQGLRLIYYSQIVNDFQKGDIAEGYSVSREKKESFPLTVTSAQKNPTAFYLCASRITGIGYTFGSGTRLTVV.